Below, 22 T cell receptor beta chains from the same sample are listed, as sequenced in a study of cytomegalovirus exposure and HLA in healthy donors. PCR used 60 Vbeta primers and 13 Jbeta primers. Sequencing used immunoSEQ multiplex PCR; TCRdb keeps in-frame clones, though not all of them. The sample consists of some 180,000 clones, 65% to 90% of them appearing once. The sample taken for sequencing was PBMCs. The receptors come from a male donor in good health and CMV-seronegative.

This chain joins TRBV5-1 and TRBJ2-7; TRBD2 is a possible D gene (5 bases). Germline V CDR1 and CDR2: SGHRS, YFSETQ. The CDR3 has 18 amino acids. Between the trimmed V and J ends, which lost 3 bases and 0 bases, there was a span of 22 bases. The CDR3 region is CASSSEVRGQPTSYEQYF. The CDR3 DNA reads TGCGCCAGCAGCTCAGAGGTGAGAGGGCAGCCGACCTCCTACGAGCAGTACTTC.

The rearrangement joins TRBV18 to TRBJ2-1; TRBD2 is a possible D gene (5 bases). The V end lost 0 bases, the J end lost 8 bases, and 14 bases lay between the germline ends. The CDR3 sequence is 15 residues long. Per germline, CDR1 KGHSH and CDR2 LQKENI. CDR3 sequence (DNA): TGTGCCAGCTCACCACCGGGATACGCGAGGGATGAGCAGTTCTTC. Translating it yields CASSPPGYARDEQFF.

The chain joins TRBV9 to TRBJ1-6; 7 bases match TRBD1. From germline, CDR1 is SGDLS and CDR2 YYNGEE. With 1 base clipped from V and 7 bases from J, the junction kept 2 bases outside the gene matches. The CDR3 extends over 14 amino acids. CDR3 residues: CASSVRQGNSPLHF. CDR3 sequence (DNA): TGTGCCAGCAGCGTACGACAGGGCAATTCACCCCTCCACTTT.

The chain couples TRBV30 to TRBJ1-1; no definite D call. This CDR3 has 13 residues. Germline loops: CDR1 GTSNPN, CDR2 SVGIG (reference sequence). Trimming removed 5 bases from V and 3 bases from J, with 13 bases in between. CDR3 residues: CAWGVREDTEAFF. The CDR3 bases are TGTGCCTGGGGAGTCAGAGAAGACACTGAAGCTTTCTTT.

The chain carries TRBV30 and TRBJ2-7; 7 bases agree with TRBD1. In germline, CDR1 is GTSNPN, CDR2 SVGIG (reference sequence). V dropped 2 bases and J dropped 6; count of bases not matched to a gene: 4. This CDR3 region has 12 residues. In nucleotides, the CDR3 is TGTGCCTGGAGTCCGACAGGGCGCGAGCAGTACTTC. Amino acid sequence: CAWSPTGREQYF.

The CDR3 sequence is CASSSHAQPQHF. The DNA of the CDR3 is TGTGCCAGCAGTTCACACGCTCAGCCCCAGCATTTT. This chain connects TRBV5-6 to TRBJ1-5; D unclear. This CDR3 is 12 amino acids long. V lost 5 bases and J 6 bases, leaving 9 bases between the germline ends. CDR1 and CDR2 (germline): SGHDT, YYEEEE.

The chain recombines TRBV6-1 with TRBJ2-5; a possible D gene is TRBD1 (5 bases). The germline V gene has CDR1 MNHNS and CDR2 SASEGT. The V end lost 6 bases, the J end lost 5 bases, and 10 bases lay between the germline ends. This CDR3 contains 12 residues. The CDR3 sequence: CASSEKGETQYF. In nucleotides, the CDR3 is TGTGCCAGCAGCGAGAAGGGGGAGACCCAGTACTTC.

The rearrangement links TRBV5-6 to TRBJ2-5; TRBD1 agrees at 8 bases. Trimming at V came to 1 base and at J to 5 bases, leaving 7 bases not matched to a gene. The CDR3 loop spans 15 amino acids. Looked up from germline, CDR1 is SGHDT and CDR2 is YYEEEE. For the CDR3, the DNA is TGTGCCAGCAGCTTGTTATCAGGGGGCAGGGAGACCCAGTACTTC. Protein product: CASSLLSGGRETQYF.

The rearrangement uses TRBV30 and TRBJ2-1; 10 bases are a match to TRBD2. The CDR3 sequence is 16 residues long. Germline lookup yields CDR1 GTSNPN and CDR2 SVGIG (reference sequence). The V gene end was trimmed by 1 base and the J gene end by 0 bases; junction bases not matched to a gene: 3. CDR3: CAWSGSGGSSYNEQFF. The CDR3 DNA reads TGTGCCTGGAGTGGTAGCGGGGGGAGCTCCTACAATGAGCAGTTCTTC.

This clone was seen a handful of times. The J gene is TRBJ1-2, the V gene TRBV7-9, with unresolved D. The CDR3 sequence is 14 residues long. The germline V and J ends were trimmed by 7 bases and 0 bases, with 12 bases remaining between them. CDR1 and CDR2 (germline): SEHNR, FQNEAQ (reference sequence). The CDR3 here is CASTLHTPNYGYTF. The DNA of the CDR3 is TGTGCCAGCACCCTTCACACCCCTAACTATGGCTACACCTTC.

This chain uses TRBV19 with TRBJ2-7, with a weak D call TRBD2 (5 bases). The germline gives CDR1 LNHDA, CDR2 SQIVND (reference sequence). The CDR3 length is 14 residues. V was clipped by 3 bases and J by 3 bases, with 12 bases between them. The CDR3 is CASSMGAGGYEQYF. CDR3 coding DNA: TGTGCCAGTAGTATGGGAGCAGGCGGCTACGAGCAGTACTTC.

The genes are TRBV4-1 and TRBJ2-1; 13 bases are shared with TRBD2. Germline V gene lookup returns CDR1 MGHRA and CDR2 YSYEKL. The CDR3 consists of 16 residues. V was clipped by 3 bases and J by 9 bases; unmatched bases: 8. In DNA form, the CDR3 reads TGCGCCAGCAGCCACCGCACTAGCGGGGGGGCCAGTGAGCAGTTCTTC. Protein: CASSHRTSGGASEQFF.

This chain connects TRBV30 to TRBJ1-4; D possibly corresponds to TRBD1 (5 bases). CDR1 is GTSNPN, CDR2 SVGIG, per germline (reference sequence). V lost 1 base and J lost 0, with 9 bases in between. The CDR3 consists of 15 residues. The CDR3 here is CAWSGGRPTNEKLFF. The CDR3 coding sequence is TGTGCCTGGAGTGGGGGCCGCCCAACTAATGAAAAACTGTTTTTT.

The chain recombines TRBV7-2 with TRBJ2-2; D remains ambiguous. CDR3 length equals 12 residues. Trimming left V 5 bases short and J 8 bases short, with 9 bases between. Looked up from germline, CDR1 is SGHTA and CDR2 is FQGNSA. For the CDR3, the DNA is TGTGCCAGCAGCCACCCCAGGGGGGAGCTGTTTTTT. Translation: CASSHPRGELFF.

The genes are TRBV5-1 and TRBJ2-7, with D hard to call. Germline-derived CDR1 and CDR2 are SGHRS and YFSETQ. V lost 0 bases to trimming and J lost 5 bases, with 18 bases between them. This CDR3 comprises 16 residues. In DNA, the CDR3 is TGCGCCAGCAGCTTGGGGCGGTATCCCCCATCCCACGAGCAGTACTTC. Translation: CASSLGRYPPSHEQYF.

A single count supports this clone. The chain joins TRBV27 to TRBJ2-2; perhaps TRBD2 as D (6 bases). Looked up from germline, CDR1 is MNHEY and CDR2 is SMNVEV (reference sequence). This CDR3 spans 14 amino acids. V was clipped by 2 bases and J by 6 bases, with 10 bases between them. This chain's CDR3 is CASSLRWGAGELFF. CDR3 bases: TGTGCCAGCAGTTTACGTTGGGGGGCCGGGGAGCTGTTTTTT.

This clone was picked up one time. The DNA for the CDR3 is TGCGCCAGCAGCCCAGAGCTGGACCTGGGGCCTGAAGCTTTCTTT. This encodes CASSPELDLGPEAFF. The chain couples TRBV4-1 to TRBJ1-1, with D possibly being TRBD1 (5 bases). The CDR3 is 15 amino acids. V was trimmed by 4 bases and J by 6 bases, leaving 18 bases between them. From germline, CDR1 is MGHRA and CDR2 YSYEKL.

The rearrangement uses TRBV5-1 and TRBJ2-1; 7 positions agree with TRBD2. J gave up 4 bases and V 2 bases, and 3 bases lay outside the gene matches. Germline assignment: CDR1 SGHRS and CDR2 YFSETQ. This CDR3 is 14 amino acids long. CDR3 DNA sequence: TGCGCCAGCAGCTTTCAGGGAGGGTACAATGAGCAGTTCTTC. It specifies CASSFQGGYNEQFF.

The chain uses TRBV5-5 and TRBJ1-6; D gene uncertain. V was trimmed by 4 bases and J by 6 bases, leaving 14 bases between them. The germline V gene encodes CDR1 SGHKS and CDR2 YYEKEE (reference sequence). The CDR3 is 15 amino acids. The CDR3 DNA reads TGTGCCAGCAGCCGATCCACCACAAGTAATTCACCCCTCCACTTT. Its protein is CASSRSTTSNSPLHF. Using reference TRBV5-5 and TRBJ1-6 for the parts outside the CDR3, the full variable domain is DAGVTQSPTHLIKTRGQQVTLRCSPISGHKSVSWYQQVLGQGPQFIFQYYEKEERGRGNFPDRFSARQFPNYSSELNVNALLLGDSALYLCASSRSTTSNSPLHFGNGTRLTVT.

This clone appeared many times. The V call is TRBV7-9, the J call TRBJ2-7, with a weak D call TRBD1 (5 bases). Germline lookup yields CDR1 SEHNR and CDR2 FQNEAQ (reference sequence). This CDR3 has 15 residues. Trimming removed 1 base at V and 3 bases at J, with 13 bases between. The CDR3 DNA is TGTGCCAGCAGCTTAGAAAAGGCAGGGATCTACGAGCAGTACTTC. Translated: CASSLEKAGIYEQYF.

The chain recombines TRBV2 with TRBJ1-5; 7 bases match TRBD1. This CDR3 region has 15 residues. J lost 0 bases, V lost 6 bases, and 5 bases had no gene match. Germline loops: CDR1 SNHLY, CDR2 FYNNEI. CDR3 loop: CASSATGNSNQPQHF. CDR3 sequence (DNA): TGTGCCAGCAGCGCGACAGGGAATAGCAATCAGCCCCAGCATTTT.

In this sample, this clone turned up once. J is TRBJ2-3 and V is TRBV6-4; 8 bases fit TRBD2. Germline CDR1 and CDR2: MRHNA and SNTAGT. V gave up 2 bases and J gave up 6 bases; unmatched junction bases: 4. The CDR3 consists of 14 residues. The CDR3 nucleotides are TGTGCCAGCAGTGACCTCGGGGGGGCCGATACGCAGTATTTT. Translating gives CASSDLGGADTQYF.